This TCR beta chain was recovered during a study of CD8 T cells in ankylosing spondylitis. Study-wide results and limits: Disease-linked clones displayed a CD8+ phenotype and appeared relatively rarely in peripheral blood. Typical of ankylosing spondylitis blood, it appeared, was a TCR beta motif of about eight highly homologous variants.

Per germline, CDR1 SQVTM and CDR2 ANQGSEA. Trimming cost V 7 bases and J 9 bases; bases outside gene matches: 12. This CDR3 has 13 amino acids. Regarding this clonotype: Its antigen is not known.

Generation of TCR beta libraries employed quantitative 5'-RACE incorporating molecular barcodes. TCRdb fed the 5' RACE reads into MiXCR, producing one record per CDR3 protein. The sample carries a few hundred thousand distinct CDR3 sequences, 20% to 25% recorded once. V gene TRBV29-1 combines with J gene TRBJ1-5, with TRBD1 matching 7 bases. This receptor was identified in a male donor with ankylosing spondylitis. The specimen sequenced was blood, either unsorted or a sorted T cell fraction (not recorded which). CDR3 sequence reads: CSAREGAAGPQHF. In nucleotides, the CDR3 is TGCAGCGCCCGGGAGGGGGCCGCCGGGCCCCAGCATTTT.